This T cell receptor beta chain was sequenced during a study of T-cell reconstitution after alpha-beta-depleted transplantation in children. Researchers prepared the TCRbeta library using unique molecular identifiers, the study reports. MiXCR, applied by TCRdb to the PCR reads, yields one record per CDR3 protein. The sample shows approximately 630,000 distinct CDR3 sequences, around 12% of them seen only once. V gave up 7 bases and J gave up 0 bases; unmatched junction bases: 8. Germline values: CDR1 MNHNS, CDR2 SASEGT. CDR3 size: 16 residues. This clonotype was recorded many times. The genes are TRBV6-1 and TRBJ2-1, with 8 bases aligning to TRBD2. The TCR originated in a girl under 10 years old with congenital amegakaryocytic thrombocytopenia, due to receive a stem cell transplant. Source: PBMCs, taken before TCRalphabeta/CD19-depleted stem cell transplant. CDR3 protein: CASTDPSGSSYNEQFF. In nucleotides, the CDR3 is TGTGCCAGCACCGACCCCAGCGGGAGCTCCTACAATGAGCAGTTCTTC.